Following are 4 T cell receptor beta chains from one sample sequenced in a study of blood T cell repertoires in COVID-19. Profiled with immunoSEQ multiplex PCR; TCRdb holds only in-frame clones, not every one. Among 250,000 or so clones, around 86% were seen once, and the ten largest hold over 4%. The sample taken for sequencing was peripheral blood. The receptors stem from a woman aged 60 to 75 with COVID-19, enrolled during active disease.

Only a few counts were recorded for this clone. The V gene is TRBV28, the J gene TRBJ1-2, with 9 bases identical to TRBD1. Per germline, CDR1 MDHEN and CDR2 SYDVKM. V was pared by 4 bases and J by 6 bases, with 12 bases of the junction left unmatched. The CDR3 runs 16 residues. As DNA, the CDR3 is TGTGCCAGCAGTTCCCCCTACGGGGACAGGGCCCATGGCTACACCTTC. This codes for CASSSPYGDRAHGYTF.

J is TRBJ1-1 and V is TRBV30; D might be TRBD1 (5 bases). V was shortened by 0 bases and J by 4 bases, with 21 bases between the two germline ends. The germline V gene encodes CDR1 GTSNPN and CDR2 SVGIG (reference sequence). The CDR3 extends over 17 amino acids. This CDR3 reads CAWSVGVGAGAGTEAFF. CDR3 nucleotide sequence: TGTGCCTGGAGTGTAGGGGTTGGGGCGGGAGCAGGCACTGAAGCTTTCTTT.

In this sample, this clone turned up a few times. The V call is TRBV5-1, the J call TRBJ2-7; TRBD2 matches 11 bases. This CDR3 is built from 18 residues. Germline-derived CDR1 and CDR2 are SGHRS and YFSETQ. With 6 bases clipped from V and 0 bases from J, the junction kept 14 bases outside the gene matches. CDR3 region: CASTRGLADVIDSYEQYF. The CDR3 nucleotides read TGCGCCAGCACGCGGGGACTAGCGGACGTTATAGACTCCTACGAGCAGTACTTC.

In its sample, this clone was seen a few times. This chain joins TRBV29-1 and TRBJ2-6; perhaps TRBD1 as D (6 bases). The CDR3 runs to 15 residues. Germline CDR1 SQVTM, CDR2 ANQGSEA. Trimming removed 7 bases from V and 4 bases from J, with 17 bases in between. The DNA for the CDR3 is TGCAGCGCAGCGGCACAGGGTAGAGGGGCCAACGTCCTGACTTTC. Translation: CSAAAQGRGANVLTF.